The sequence of this T cell receptor (beta chain) was determined in a study of CD8 T cells in Susac syndrome. V lost 8 bases to trimming and J lost 1 base, with 8 bases between them. CDR3 size: 12 residues. Germline values: CDR1 SEHNR, CDR2 FQNEAQ (reference sequence). The RNA input was about 0.5 to 1 ug, and it was reverse transcribed with random hexamers. Using its own MiXCR run on the immunoSEQ multiplex PCR reads, TCRdb lists one record per CDR3 protein. The top ten hold 0.11% of the sample, which has about 280,000 distinct CDR3 sequences, approximately 84% seen once. The specimen sequenced was CD8+ T cells from PBMCs. This receptor was taken from a human donor with multiple sclerosis. The rearrangement joins TRBV7-9 to TRBJ1-1, with D possibly being TRBD1 (5 bases). CDR3: CASYGQNTEAFF. The CDR3 bases are TGTGCCAGCTACGGACAGAACACTGAAGCTTTCTTT.